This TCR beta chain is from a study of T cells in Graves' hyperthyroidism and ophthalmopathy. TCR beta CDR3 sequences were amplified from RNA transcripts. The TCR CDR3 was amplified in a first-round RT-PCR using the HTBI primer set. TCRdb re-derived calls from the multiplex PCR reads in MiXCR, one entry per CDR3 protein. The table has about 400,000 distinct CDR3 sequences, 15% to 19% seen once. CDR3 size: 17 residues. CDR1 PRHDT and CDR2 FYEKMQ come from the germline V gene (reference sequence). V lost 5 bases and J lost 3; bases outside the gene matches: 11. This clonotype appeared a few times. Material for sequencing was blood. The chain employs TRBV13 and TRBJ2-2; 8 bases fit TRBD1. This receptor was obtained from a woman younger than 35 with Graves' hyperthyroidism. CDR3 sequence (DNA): TGTGCCAGCAGCGGGCCCGGGACAGGTCCATACACCGGGGAGCTGTTTTTT. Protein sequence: CASSGPGTGPYTGELFF.